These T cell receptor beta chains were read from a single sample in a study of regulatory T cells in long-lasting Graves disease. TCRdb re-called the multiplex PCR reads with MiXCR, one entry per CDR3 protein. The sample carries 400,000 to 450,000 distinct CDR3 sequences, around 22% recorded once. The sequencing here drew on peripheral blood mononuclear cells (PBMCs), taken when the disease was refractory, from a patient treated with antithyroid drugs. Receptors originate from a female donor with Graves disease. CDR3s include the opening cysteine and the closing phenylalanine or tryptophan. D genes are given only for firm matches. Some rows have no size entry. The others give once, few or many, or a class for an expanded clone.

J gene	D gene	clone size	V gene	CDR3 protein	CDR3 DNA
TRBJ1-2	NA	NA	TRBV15	CATNSGDNCYGYTF	TGTGCCACCAATTCCGGGGACAACTGTTATGGCTACACCTTC
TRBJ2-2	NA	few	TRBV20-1	CSARVGADGGELFF	TGCAGTGCTAGAGTCGGGGCTGACGGAGGGGAGCTGTTTTTT
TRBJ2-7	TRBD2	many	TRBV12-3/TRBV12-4	CASGSSGSSYEQYF	TGTGCCAGCGGTTCTAGCGGGAGCTCCTACGAGCAGTACTTC
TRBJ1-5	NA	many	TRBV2	CASSEALGNQPQHF	TGTGCCAGCAGTGAAGCGCTAGGGAATCAGCCCCAGCATTTT
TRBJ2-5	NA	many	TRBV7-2	CASSLEASPVGWNFQETQYF	TGTGCCAGCAGCTTAGAGGCTAGCCCGGTTGGTTGGAACTTCCAAGAGACCCAGTACTTC
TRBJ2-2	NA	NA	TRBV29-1	CSVDDWAGELFF	TGCAGCGTTGATGATTGGGCCGGGGAGCTGTTTTTT
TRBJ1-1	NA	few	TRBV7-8	CASSLLGPRNTEAFF	TGTGCCAGCAGCCTTCTAGGTCCGAGGAACACTGAAGCTTTCTTT
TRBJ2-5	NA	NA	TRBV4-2	CASSPDQKETQYF	TGTGCCAGCAGCCCAGACCAAAAAGAGACCCAGTACTTC
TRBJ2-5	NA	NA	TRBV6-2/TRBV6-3	CASSRGRIQETQYF	TGTGCCAGTAGTAGGGGACGGATCCAAGAGACCCAGTACTTC
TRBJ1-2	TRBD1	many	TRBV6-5	CASSYSLRQGPINYGYTF	TGTGCCAGCAGTTACTCGCTTAGACAGGGTCCCATAAACTATGGCTACACCTTC
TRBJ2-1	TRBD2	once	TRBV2	CASGGTSSNSEQFF	TGTGCCAGCGGGGGGACTAGCTCGAACAGTGAGCAGTTCTTC
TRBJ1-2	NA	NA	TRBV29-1	CSGGGDLYGYTF	TGCAGCGGTGGGGGGGACCTCTATGGCTACACCTTC
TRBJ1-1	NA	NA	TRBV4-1	CASSQVLWGRGRGTEAFF	TGCGCCAGCAGCCAAGTCCTTTGGGGCAGGGGACGCGGCACTGAAGCTTTCTTT
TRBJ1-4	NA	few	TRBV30	CAWKRLSRQGSEKLFF	TGTGCCTGGAAGAGACTAAGTCGGCAGGGGAGTGAAAAACTGTTTTTT
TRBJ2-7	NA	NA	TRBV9	CASSADSSVAYEQYF	TGTGCCAGCAGCGCAGACTCTAGCGTCGCCTACGAGCAGTACTTC
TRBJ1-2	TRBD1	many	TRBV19	CASSMRGQEEKGYTF	TGTGCCAGTAGTATGAGGGGACAGGAGGAGAAGGGCTACACCTTC
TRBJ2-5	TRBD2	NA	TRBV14	CASSQERGLAVQETQYF	TGTGCCAGCAGCCAAGAAAGGGGACTAGCGGTTCAAGAGACCCAGTACTTC
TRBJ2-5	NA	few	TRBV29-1	CSVEDGIF	TGCAGCGTTGAGGACGGGATCTTC
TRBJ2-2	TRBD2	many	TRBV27	CAVRREGRYTGELFF	TGTGCCGTCCGGCGGGAGGGCCGCTACACCGGGGAGCTGTTTTTT
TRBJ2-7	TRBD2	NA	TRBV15	CATSRLQTSGALKQYF	TGTGCCACCAGCAGACTACAGACTAGCGGTGCTCTCAAGCAGTACTTC
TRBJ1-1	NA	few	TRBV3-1	CASSQESTTSYAFF	TGTGCCAGCAGCCAAGAGTCTACGACATCTTACGCTTTCTTT
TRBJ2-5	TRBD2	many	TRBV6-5	CASSYSSGNQETQYF	TGTGCCAGCAGTTACTCTAGCGGGAACCAAGAGACCCAGTACTTC
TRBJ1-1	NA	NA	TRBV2	CASSSIVEGGTEAFF	TGTGCCAGCAGTTCCATAGTGGAGGGCGGCACTGAAGCTTTCTTT
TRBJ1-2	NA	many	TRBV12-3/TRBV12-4	CASRFPVQGGDYGYTF	TGTGCCAGCAGGTTCCCAGTACAGGGTGGAGACTATGGCTACACCTTC
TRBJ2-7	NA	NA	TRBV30	CAWSEVYYEQYF	TGTGCCTGGAGTGAGGTCTACTACGAGCAGTACTTC
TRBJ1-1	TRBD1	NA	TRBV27	CASKGHRGQGLANTEAFF	TGTGCCAGCAAGGGTCACAGGGGCCAAGGACTGGCGAACACTGAAGCTTTCTTT
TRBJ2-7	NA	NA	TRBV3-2	CASSQDGGGRGPRGYEQYF	TGTGCCAGCAGCCAAGACGGCGGTGGGAGGGGCCCCCGGGGCTACGAGCAGTACTTC
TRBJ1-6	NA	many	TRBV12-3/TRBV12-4	CASSLRGGPAAPLHF	TGTGCCAGCAGTTTGAGGGGAGGGCCCGCAGCACCCCTCCACTTT
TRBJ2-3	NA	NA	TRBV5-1	CASSLGHSTDTQYF	TGCGCCAGCAGCTTGGGGCATAGCACAGATACGCAGTATTTT
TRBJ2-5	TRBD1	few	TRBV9	CASRRGTGGLETQYF	TGTGCCAGCCGGAGGGGGACAGGGGGCCTGGAGACCCAGTACTTC
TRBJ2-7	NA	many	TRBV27	CASSFPGDEQYF	TGTGCCAGCAGTTTCCCAGGGGACGAGCAGTACTTC
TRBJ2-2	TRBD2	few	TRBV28	CASGPGLAANTGELFF	TGTGCCAGCGGGCCGGGACTAGCGGCGAACACCGGGGAGCTGTTTTTT
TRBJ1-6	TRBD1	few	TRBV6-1	CASRTSRQGSFRSSPLHF	TGTGCCAGCAGGACCTCGCGACAGGGATCATTTCGGAGTTCACCCCTCCACTTT
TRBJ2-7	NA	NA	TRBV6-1	CASSPIPGMWSYEQYF	TGTGCCAGCAGTCCCATCCCGGGAATGTGGTCCTACGAGCAGTACTTC
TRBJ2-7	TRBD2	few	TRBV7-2	CASSLGLAGLTSEQYF	TGTGCCAGCAGCTTAGGACTAGCGGGACTGACTTCCGAGCAGTACTTC
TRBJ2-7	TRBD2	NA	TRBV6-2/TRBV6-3	CASSYTGLADYEQYF	TGTGCCAGCAGTTACACTGGACTAGCGGACTACGAGCAGTACTTC
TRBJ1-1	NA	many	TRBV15	CATSREQTGTEAFF	TGTGCCACCAGCAGAGAACAGACGGGAACTGAAGCTTTCTTT
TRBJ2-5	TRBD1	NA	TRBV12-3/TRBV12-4	CASSVAHPRQGGSSQYF	TGTGCCAGCAGTGTCGCTCATCCGAGACAGGGGGGTTCTTCCCAGTACTTC
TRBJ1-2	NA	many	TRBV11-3	CASSSSSGYTF	TGTGCCAGCAGCTCGTCTTCGGGCTACACCTTC
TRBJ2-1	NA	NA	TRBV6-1	CASSNSGGTYNEQFF	TGTGCCAGCAGTAATAGCGGAGGGACCTACAATGAGCAGTTCTTC
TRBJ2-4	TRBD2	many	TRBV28	CASSPGLAGAWGKNIQYF	TGTGCCAGCAGTCCAGGACTAGCGGGAGCGTGGGGCAAAAACATTCAGTACTTC
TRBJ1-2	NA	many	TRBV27	CASSKTGGYGYTF	TGTGCCAGCAGTAAAACGGGCGGCTATGGCTACACCTTC
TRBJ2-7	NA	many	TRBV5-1	CASSLGGDYEQYF	TGCGCCAGCAGCTTGGGGGGGGACTACGAGCAGTACTTC
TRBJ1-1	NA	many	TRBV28	CASSSSHRSTEAFF	TGTGCCAGCAGTTCCTCCCATCGGAGCACTGAAGCTTTCTTT
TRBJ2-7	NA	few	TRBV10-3	CAIREDDKQYF	TGTGCCATCAGGGAGGATGACAAGCAGTACTTC
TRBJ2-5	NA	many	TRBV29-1	CSAKETQYF	TGCAGCGCAAAGGAGACCCAGTACTTC
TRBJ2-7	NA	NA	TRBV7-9	CACSGATSYEQYF	TGTGCCTGTTCCGGAGCCACCTCCTACGAGCAGTACTTC
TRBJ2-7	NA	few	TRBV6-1	CASCSGASPQNEQYF	TGTGCCAGCTGCTCCGGAGCAAGCCCTCAGAACGAGCAGTACTTC
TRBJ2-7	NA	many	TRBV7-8	CASSLAPLYEQYF	TGTGCCAGCAGCTTAGCGCCACTCTACGAGCAGTACTTC
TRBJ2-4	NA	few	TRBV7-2	CASSLEIQALAKNIQYF	TGTGCCAGCAGCTTAGAGATACAGGCCTTAGCCAAAAACATTCAGTACTTC
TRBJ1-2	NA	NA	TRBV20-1	CSARDPDTATGTF	TGCAGTGCTAGAGATCCGGACACGGCTACTGGCACCTTC
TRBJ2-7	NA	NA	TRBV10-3	CAISEQSGYEQYF	TGTGCCATCAGTGAGCAGTCAGGCTACGAGCAGTACTTC
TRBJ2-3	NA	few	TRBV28	CASNENPPLLGHTQYF	TGTGCCAGCAACGAAAACCCCCCACTTTTGGGGCATACGCAGTATTTT